This TCR beta chain was sequenced for a study of T cell repertoires in cytomegalovirus infection. Study overall: Evidence of both CMV infection and a matching HLA type came from public TCR beta signatures. Study results and caveats: CMV carriers with the relevant HLA were identified by cumulative public TCR beta family frequency. HLA-C-restricted CMV clonotypes gave the most frequent clonotype in two of eight donors.

The germline CDR1 and CDR2 sequences are DFQATT and SNEGSKA (reference sequence). This CDR3 has 12 residues. Trimming shortened V by 1 base and J by 6 bases, and 9 bases separated the two germline ends. As for this clonotype: Its antigen is not known.

TCRdb reprocessed the reads with MiXCR, giving one entry per CDR3 protein. The sample has fewer than 550,000 distinct CDR3 sequences, approximately 15% seen once. This sequence originates from a human donor in good health (CMV status not recorded). Some clones in this sample may be carry-over from other donors' samples. This sequence joins TRBV20-1 and TRBJ2-5, with D hard to call. What was sequenced was CD8+ T cells from PBMCs. The CDR3 DNA follows: TGCAGTGCTAGAGCGCTGGGTCAGACCCAGTACTTC. Its protein is CSARALGQTQYF.